The 2 T cell receptor beta chains below all came from one sample that was sequenced in a study of T cells after yellow fever vaccination. One entry per CDR3 protein results from TCRdb running MiXCR on the 5' RACE reads. The sample lists hundreds of thousands of distinct CDR3 sequences, approximately 10% occurring once. Sequencing used PBMCs, obtained on the day of the first yellow fever vaccination. The receptor set was obtained from a young man who received the YFV17D yellow fever vaccine.

The CDR3 sequence is CASSLGVRENTEAFF. For the CDR3, the DNA is TGCGCCAGCAGCTTGGGTGTTCGGGAGAACACTGAAGCTTTCTTT. The V and J genes are TRBV5-1 and TRBJ1-1; D is undetermined. Trimming stripped 0 bases from V and 1 base from J, with 10 bases between. This CDR3 is 15 amino acids long. From germline, CDR1 is SGHRS and CDR2 YFSETQ.

Only a few counts were recorded for this clonotype. The CDR3 DNA reads as TGCGCCAGCAGCCGAACAGCCGGCTATGGCTACACCTTC. It codes for CASSRTAGYGYTF. V and J are TRBV4-1 and TRBJ1-2; no clear D gene. In germline, CDR1 is MGHRA, CDR2 YSYEKL. This CDR3 has 13 amino acids. Trimming took off 4 bases at V and 4 bases at J, with 10 bases between the two ends.